This T cell receptor beta chain is drawn from a study of control samples from healthy donors and cancer patients. The method was immunoSEQ multiplex PCR; TCRdb's version includes in-frame clones alone and lacks a portion of them. The sample yields some 200,000 clones, about 93% seen once. This CDR3 is built from 19 residues. Material: blood. The chain links TRBV21-1 to TRBJ1-5; the table names TRBD1, a call not compared with the DNA. TRBV21-1 is classified as a pseudogene. This clonotype was sampled from a man aged 18 to 30 in good health. The CDR3 sequence is CASSKIPGQTTNSNQPQHF. Here the CDR3 DNA reads TGTGCCAGCAGCAAAATCCCAGGACAGACAACAAATAGCAATCAGCCCCAGCATTTT.